Here is one T cell receptor (beta chain) with its context. This sample was taken from a study of T cells after somatic rescue of genetic block. Assay used: immunoSEQ multiplex PCR; TCRdb lists only in-frame clones, some missing. The sample yields tens of thousands of clones, approximately 91% seen once. Between the trimmed V and J ends, which lost 5 bases and 6 bases, there was a span of 8 bases. Germline V lookup: CDR1 PRHDT, CDR2 FYEKMQ (reference sequence). There are 11 residues in the CDR3. This TCR came from a man younger than 45. Material for sequencing was peripheral blood mononuclear cells (PBMCs). The chain joins TRBV13 to TRBJ2-7; no clear D gene. The CDR3 DNA is TGTGCCAGCAGCCCCTACGGCGAGCAGTACTTC. As protein: CASSPYGEQYF.